The 29 T cell receptor beta chains reported below all come from one sample, sequenced in a study of T cells after yellow fever vaccination. Using its own MiXCR run on the 5' RACE reads, TCRdb lists one record per CDR3 protein. The sample has around 300,000 distinct CDR3 sequences; around 4.4% are singletons. Specimen: PBMCs, collected 15 days after the yellow fever booster vaccination. The source is a man aged 18 to 30 who received the YFV17D yellow fever vaccine.

The table lists this clonotype with many counts. The chain has TRBV24-1 and TRBJ2-3; the D gene is possibly TRBD2 (7 bases). Germline CDR1 and CDR2: KGHDR and SFDVKD. Trimming cost V 5 bases and J 1 base, with 9 bases left between them. This CDR3 has 14 residues. This CDR3 is CATSVRGRTDTQYF. Written as DNA, the CDR3 is TGTGCCACCAGTGTGCGGGGGCGCACAGATACGCAGTATTTT.

This clonotype has ten or more counts. The chain joins TRBV29-1 to TRBJ1-1, with a weak D call TRBD1 (5 bases). CDR3 length: 12 amino acids. With 6 bases removed from V and 4 bases from J, the gap between germline ends came to 12 bases. The V gene's germline CDR1 is SQVTM and CDR2 ANQGSEA. In nucleotides, the CDR3 is TGCAGCGTGGGGGTCGGTGGCACTGAAGCTTTCTTT. Protein product: CSVGVGGTEAFF. Filled out from reference TRBV29-1 and TRBJ1-1, the complete variable domain reads SAVISQKPSRDICQRGTSLTIQCQVDSQVTMMFWYRQQPGQSLTLIATANQGSEATYESGFVIDKFPISRPNLTFSTLTVSNMSPEDSSIYLCSVGVGGTEAFFGQGTRLTVV.

This clonotype has at least ten counts. The chain couples TRBV7-6 to TRBJ2-5; D unresolved. CDR1 SGHVS and CDR2 FNYEAQ come from the germline V gene. Trimming shortened V by 5 bases and J by 2 bases, and 6 bases separated the two germline ends. The CDR3 totals 12 residues. The DNA of the CDR3 is TGTGCCAGCAGCCCGTCGCAAGAGACCCAGTACTTC. Protein sequence: CASSPSQETQYF.

V is TRBV5-1 and J is TRBJ2-2; D uncertain. Trimming cost V 4 bases and J 1 base, with 11 bases left between them. The germline gives CDR1 SGHRS, CDR2 YFSETQ. The CDR3 loop spans 15 amino acids. This chain's CDR3 is CASSISTVNTGELFF. CDR3 DNA sequence: TGCGCCAGCAGCATCTCGACGGTGAACACCGGGGAGCTGTTTTTT.

The genes are TRBV4-3 and TRBJ2-7; the match to TRBD1 covers 10 bases. Trimming took 5 bases from V and 2 from J; bases not matched to a gene: 3. The germline CDR1 and CDR2 sequences are LGHNA and YSLEER. CDR3 length equals 14 residues. The CDR3 sequence: CASSYGQGAYEQYF. The DNA of the CDR3 is TGCGCCAGCAGCTACGGACAGGGGGCCTACGAGCAGTACTTC.

This clonotype has more than one count but fewer than ten. The CDR3 protein is CASSLEPFQETQYF. In nucleotides, the CDR3 is TGCGCCAGCAGCTTGGAGCCATTCCAAGAGACCCAGTACTTC. This rearrangement joins TRBV5-1 to TRBJ2-5, with D uncertain. The CDR3 is 14 amino acids. The germline V gene encodes CDR1 SGHRS and CDR2 YFSETQ. V gave up 0 bases and J gave up 1 base, with 7 bases separating them. The full variable domain, in which reference TRBV5-1 and TRBJ2-5 provide the parts outside the CDR3, is KAGVTQTPRYLIKTRGQQVTLSCSPISGHRSVSWYQQTPGQGLQFLFEYFSETQRNKGNFPGRFSGRQFSNSRSEMNVSTLELGDSALYLCASSLEPFQETQYFGPGTRLLVL.

This rearrangement joins TRBV7-8 to TRBJ2-7, with D possibly being TRBD2 (6 bases). The CDR3 spans 16 residues. Germline V gene lookup returns CDR1 SGHVS and CDR2 FQNEAQ. The V end lost 1 base, the J end lost 6 bases, and 19 bases lay between the germline ends. This CDR3 is CASSLGLGGELGEQYF. The CDR3, as DNA: TGTGCCAGCAGCTTAGGATTAGGAGGGGAACTCGGCGAGCAGTACTTC.

This clonotype was detected many times. This chain joins TRBV7-2 and TRBJ2-5; 8 positions agree with TRBD2. The CDR3 runs 13 residues. V lost 6 bases, J lost 6 bases, and 6 bases stayed unmatched. Per the germline V gene, CDR1 is SGHTA and CDR2 is FQGNSA. The CDR3 reads CASSRGGGKTQYF. In DNA, the CDR3 is TGTGCCAGCAGTCGGGGGGGAGGAAAGACCCAGTACTTC.

The chain links TRBV20-1 to TRBJ2-5, with D possibly being TRBD2 (6 bases). Trimming stripped 5 bases from V and 2 bases from J, with 12 bases between. Germline CDR1 and CDR2: DFQATT and SNEGSKA (reference sequence). There are 13 residues in the CDR3. CDR3 sequence reads: CSALTSSQETQYF. CDR3 sequence (DNA): TGCAGTGCTTTAACTAGCAGTCAAGAGACCCAGTACTTC.

This clonotype has just a few counts. The genes are TRBV12-3 or TRBV12-4 and TRBJ1-2; D not resolved. The germline V and J ends were trimmed by 4 bases and 2 bases, with 11 bases remaining between them. The CDR3 loop spans 14 amino acids. Here the CDR3 reads CASSSTTKNYGYTF. CDR3 sequence (DNA): TGTGCCAGCAGTTCGACGACGAAAAACTATGGCTACACCTTC.

This clonotype was seen repeatedly, ten times or more. The gene calls are TRBV4-1 and TRBJ2-5; 8 bases fit TRBD2. The CDR3 length is 14 residues. Trimming cost V 3 bases and J 6 bases; bases outside gene matches: 6. CDR1 is MGHRA and CDR2 is YSYEKL in the germline V gene. CDR3 residues: CASSQPRTSQTQYF. CDR3 coding DNA: TGCGCCAGCAGCCAGCCCAGGACTAGCCAGACCCAGTACTTC.

In this sample, this clonotype turned up many times. The chain couples TRBV12-3 or TRBV12-4 to TRBJ1-1; D may be TRBD1 (6 bases). CDR3 length: 14 amino acids. The germline V and J ends were trimmed by 2 bases and 10 bases, with 17 bases remaining between them. The CDR3 DNA is TGTGCCAGCAGTTTACGGAACAGGGATGGGATAGCTTTCTTT. This sequence encodes CASSLRNRDGIAFF.

The chain carries TRBV7-3 and TRBJ1-5; D not certain. CDR1 and CDR2 (germline): SGHTA, FQGTGA. CDR3 length: 13 amino acids. Trimming removed 1 base at V and 7 bases at J, with 8 bases between. CDR3 protein: CASSLNADQPQHF. CDR3 DNA sequence: TGTGCCAGCAGCTTAAATGCGGACCAGCCCCAGCATTTT.

The sample holds a few counts of this clonotype. The rearrangement links TRBV5-4 to TRBJ1-5, with D possibly TRBD1 on 5 matching bases. CDR1 and CDR2 (germline): SGHNT, YYREEE (reference sequence). This CDR3 has 14 amino acids. V shed 4 bases and J shed 4 bases, with 12 bases lying between them. CDR3 sequence: CASSRAGVNQPQHF. As DNA, the CDR3 is TGTGCCAGCAGCCGGGCGGGGGTGAATCAGCCCCAGCATTTT.

This clonotype was recorded many times. The chain recombines TRBV5-5 with TRBJ2-4, with D possibly TRBD1 on 5 matching bases. The CDR3 totals 15 residues. The V gene's germline CDR1 is SGHKS and CDR2 YYEKEE (reference sequence). V dropped 2 bases and J dropped 0 bases, with 9 bases sitting between them. The CDR3 loop is CASSLTGVAKNIQYF. The CDR3 nucleotides read TGTGCCAGCAGCTTAACAGGAGTAGCCAAAAACATTCAGTACTTC.

This clonotype was counted at least ten times. This chain joins TRBV7-2 and TRBJ2-1; 9 bases match TRBD2. The CDR3 extends over 16 amino acids. The V gene's germline CDR1 is SGHTA and CDR2 FQGNSA. Trimming removed 1 base from V and 4 bases from J; junction bases left unmatched: 5. CDR3 in amino acids: CASSLVRGGQYNEQFF. The DNA of the CDR3 is TGTGCCAGCAGCTTAGTGCGGGGGGGCCAATACAATGAGCAGTTCTTC.

This clonotype came up many times. V gene TRBV18 combines with J gene TRBJ1-1; tentatively, D is TRBD1 (5 bases). V dropped 3 bases and J dropped 0 bases, with 11 bases sitting between them. The CDR3 loop spans 15 amino acids. From germline, CDR1 is KGHSH and CDR2 LQKENI. This CDR3 reads CASSPAGTMNTEAFF. Here the CDR3 DNA reads TGTGCCAGCTCACCGGCAGGGACCATGAACACTGAAGCTTTCTTT. Full variable domain (remainder filled in from reference TRBV18 and TRBJ1-1): NAGVMQNPRHLVRRRGQEARLRCSPMKGHSHVYWYRQLPEEGLKFMVYLQKENIIDESGMPKERFSAEFPKEGPSILRIQQVVRGDSAAYFCASSPAGTMNTEAFFGQGTRLTVV.

This clonotype showed up just a few times. The chain is built from TRBV5-1 and TRBJ1-2; 7 positions agree with TRBD1. The germline CDR1 and CDR2 sequences are SGHRS and YFSETQ. The junction had 16 bases not matched to a gene; V was cut back by 4 bases and J by 1 base. This CDR3 is built from 18 residues. The CDR3 loop reads CASSETGTVAVDNYGYTF. CDR3 sequence (DNA): TGCGCCAGCAGCGAGACCGGGACAGTAGCGGTGGATAACTATGGCTACACCTTC.

The sample holds many counts of this clonotype. The chain recombines TRBV4-3 with TRBJ1-5; TRBD1 is a possible D gene (5 bases). V was pared by 1 base and J by 5 bases, with 12 bases between. CDR3 size: 15 residues. The V gene's germline CDR1 is LGHNA and CDR2 YSLEER. CDR3 sequence: CASSQGGQPHQPQHF. In DNA form, the CDR3 reads TGCGCCAGCAGCCAAGGGGGCCAGCCCCATCAGCCCCAGCATTTT.

This clonotype was recorded a few times. This chain uses TRBV12-3 or TRBV12-4 with TRBJ2-1, with 7 bases matching TRBD2. V shed 4 bases and J 10 bases; nucleotides not matched to a gene: 13. CDR3 length: 15 amino acids. Written as DNA, the CDR3 is TGTGCCAGCAGTTCGACCGTGGGGGGGGAAGGGGAGCAGTTCTTC. It yields the protein CASSSTVGGEGEQFF.

This clonotype was counted between two and nine times. The genes are TRBV20-1 and TRBJ1-3; no clear D gene. CDR1 is DFQATT, CDR2 SNEGSKA, per germline (reference sequence). Trimming took off 3 bases at V and 8 bases at J, with 14 bases between the two ends. The CDR3 runs 13 residues. The DNA of the CDR3 is TGCAGTGCTAGCTCGGGAAGCCTACACACCATATATTTT. It encodes CSASSGSLHTIYF.

This clonotype was recorded many times. The V and J genes are TRBV5-1 and TRBJ1-1; TRBD1 matches at 7 bases. Germline values: CDR1 SGHRS, CDR2 YFSETQ. With V trimmed by 4 bases and J by 6 bases, 6 bases remained unmatched. The CDR3 sequence is 13 residues long. The CDR3 bases are TGCGCCAGCAGCGTGGACAGGTCCCCTGAAGCTTTCTTT. Translation: CASSVDRSPEAFF.

This chain links TRBV6-2 or TRBV6-3 with TRBJ2-7, with a possible D match to TRBD2 (6 bases). This CDR3 is 14 amino acids long. CDR1 MNHEY and CDR2 SVGEGT come from the germline V gene. Trimming cost V 4 bases and J 4 bases, with 14 bases left between them. The CDR3 nucleotides are TGTGCCAGCAGTTCCCCGGGACTCCTATACGAGCAGTACTTC. Protein: CASSSPGLLYEQYF.

The DNA of the CDR3 is TGTGCCAGCAGCTTAGCCGGGACAGGGTATAATTCACCCCTCCACTTT. Residues: CASSLAGTGYNSPLHF. The chain carries TRBV7-6 and TRBJ1-6; 9 positions match TRBD1. CDR1 SGHVS and CDR2 FNYEAQ come from the germline V gene. The CDR3 has 16 amino acids. With 0 bases clipped from V and 4 bases from J, the junction kept 1 base outside the gene matches. The whole variable domain, filled in from reference TRBV7-6 and TRBJ1-6, reads GAGVSQSPRYKVTKRGQDVALRCDPISGHVSLYWYRQALGQGPEFLTYFNYEAQQDKSGLPNDRFSAERPEGSISTLTIQRTEQRDSAMYRCASSLAGTGYNSPLHFGNGTRLTVT.

This clonotype has a handful of counts. The chain couples TRBV5-5 to TRBJ2-6; 7 bases are shared with TRBD1. Looked up from germline, CDR1 is SGHKS and CDR2 is YYEKEE (reference sequence). Losses at the gene ends were 5 bases for V and 0 bases for J; bases not matched to a gene: 8. CDR3 length: 17 residues. The CDR3, as DNA: TGTGCCAGCAGGCCTGGGACAGCAAGCTCTGGGGCCAACGTCCTGACTTTC. Translation gives CASRPGTASSGANVLTF.

This clonotype came up a few times. The chain employs TRBV6-2 or TRBV6-3 and TRBJ1-1; possible D gene TRBD1, 5 bases. Trimming left V 2 bases short and J 8 bases short, with 9 bases between. CDR3 length equals 12 residues. Per the germline V gene, CDR1 is MNHEY and CDR2 is SVGEGT. CDR3 region: CASSYPGHEAFF. In DNA form, the CDR3 reads TGTGCCAGCAGTTACCCCGGACACGAAGCTTTCTTT.

CDR3 protein: CASSVPRDRDPNEQFF. The CDR3 DNA follows: TGTGCCAGCAGCGTCCCGAGGGACAGGGATCCAAATGAGCAGTTCTTC. The gene calls are TRBV7-9 and TRBJ2-1; 9 nucleotides match TRBD1. The CDR3 has 16 amino acids. Germline V CDR1 and CDR2: SEHNR, FQNEAQ (reference sequence). V shed 5 bases and J 7 bases; nucleotides not matched to a gene: 12.

This clonotype was observed a handful of times. This sequence joins TRBV6-2 or TRBV6-3 and TRBJ2-1; maybe TRBD2 (5 bases). Trimming took off 6 bases at V and 4 bases at J, with 16 bases between the two ends. The CDR3 length is 15 residues. Germline assignment: CDR1 MNHEY and CDR2 SVGEGT. The CDR3 nucleotides are TGTGCCAGCAGCCCGGGCCAGCCGGGGTACAATGAGCAGTTCTTC. Translating it yields CASSPGQPGYNEQFF.

This clonotype was seen a handful of times. This chain connects TRBV20-1 to TRBJ2-5; possibly TRBD1 or TRBD2 for D (5 bases each). There are 17 residues in the CDR3. Between the trimmed V and J ends, which lost 6 bases and 4 bases, there was a span of 27 bases. Germline V gene lookup returns CDR1 DFQATT and CDR2 SNEGSKA (reference sequence). This CDR3 is CSARPRGAGIMLETQYF. CDR3 in DNA: TGCAGTGCCAGACCCCGAGGGGCAGGGATTATGTTAGAGACCCAGTACTTC.